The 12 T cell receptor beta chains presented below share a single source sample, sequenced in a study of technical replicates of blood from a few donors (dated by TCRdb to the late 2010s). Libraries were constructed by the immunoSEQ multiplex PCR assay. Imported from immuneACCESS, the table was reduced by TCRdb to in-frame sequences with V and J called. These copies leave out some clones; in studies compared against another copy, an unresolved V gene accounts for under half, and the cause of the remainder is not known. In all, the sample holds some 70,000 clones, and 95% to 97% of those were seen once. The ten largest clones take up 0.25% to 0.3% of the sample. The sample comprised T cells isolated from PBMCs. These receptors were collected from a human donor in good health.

The CDR3 DNA follows: TGTGCCAGCAGCCGACAGGGAAGCTCTGGGGCCAACGTCCTGACTTTC. Encoded protein: CASSRQGSSGANVLTF. The rearrangement joins TRBV7-8 to TRBJ2-6; 7 nucleotides align to TRBD1. This CDR3 has 16 amino acids. Germline values: CDR1 SGHVS, CDR2 FQNEAQ. V shed 5 bases and J 0 bases; nucleotides not matched to a gene: 4.

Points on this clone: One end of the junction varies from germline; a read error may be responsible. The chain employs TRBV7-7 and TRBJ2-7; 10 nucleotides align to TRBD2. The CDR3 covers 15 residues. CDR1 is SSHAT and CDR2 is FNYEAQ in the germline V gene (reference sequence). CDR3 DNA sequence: TGTGCTAGCAGCCTTCTAGCGGGAGCGTCCTACGAGCAGTACTTC. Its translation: CASSLLAGASYEQYF.

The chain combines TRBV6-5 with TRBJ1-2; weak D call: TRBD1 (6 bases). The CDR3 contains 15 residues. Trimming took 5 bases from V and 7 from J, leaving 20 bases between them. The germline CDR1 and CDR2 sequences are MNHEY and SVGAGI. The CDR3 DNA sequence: TGTGCCAGCAGTCCCCAGGGACATGAGATGGGTGGCTACACCTTC. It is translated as CASSPQGHEMGGYTF.

The CDR3 DNA sequence: TGTGCCAGCAGCCCCGGACTAGTTTTGGGCGAGCAGTACTTC. Translated: CASSPGLVLGEQYF. The rearrangement links TRBV7-9 to TRBJ2-7; 7 positions match TRBD2. CDR3 length equals 14 residues. The V gene end was trimmed by 5 bases and the J gene end by 6 bases; junction bases not matched to a gene: 10. Germline values: CDR1 SEHNR, CDR2 FQNEAQ (reference sequence). Full variable domain (missing parts from reference TRBV7-9 and TRBJ2-7): DTGVSQNPRHKITKRGQNVTFRCDPISEHNRLYWYRQTLGQGPEFLTYFQNEAQLEKSRLLSDRFSAERPKGSFSTLEIQRTEQGDSAMYLCASSPGLVLGEQYFGPGTRLTVT.

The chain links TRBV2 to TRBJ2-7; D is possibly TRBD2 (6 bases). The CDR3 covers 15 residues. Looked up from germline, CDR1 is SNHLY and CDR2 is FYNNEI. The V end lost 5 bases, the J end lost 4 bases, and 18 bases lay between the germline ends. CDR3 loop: CASSSPGLGDYEQYF. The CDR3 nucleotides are TGTGCCAGCAGTTCACCGGGACTCGGAGATTACGAGCAGTACTTC. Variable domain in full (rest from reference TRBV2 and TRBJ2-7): EPEVTQTPSHQVTQMGQEVILRCVPISNHLYFYWYRQILGQKVEFLVSFYNNEISEKSEIFDDQFSVERPDGSNFTLKIRSTKLEDSAMYFCASSSPGLGDYEQYFGPGTRLTVT.

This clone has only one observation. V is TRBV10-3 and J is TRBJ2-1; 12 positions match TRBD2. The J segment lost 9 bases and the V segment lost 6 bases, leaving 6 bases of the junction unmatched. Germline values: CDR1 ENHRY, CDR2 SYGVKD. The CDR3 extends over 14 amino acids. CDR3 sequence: CAIRWTSGNLEQFF. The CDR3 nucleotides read TGTGCCATCAGGTGGACTAGCGGGAACCTTGAGCAGTTCTTC.

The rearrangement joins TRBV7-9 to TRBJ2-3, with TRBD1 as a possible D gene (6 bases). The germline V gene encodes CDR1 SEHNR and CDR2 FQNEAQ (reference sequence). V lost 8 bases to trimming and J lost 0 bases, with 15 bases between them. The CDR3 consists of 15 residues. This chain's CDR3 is CASGRGGLSTDTQYF. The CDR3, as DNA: TGTGCCAGCGGACGAGGGGGTCTCAGCACAGATACGCAGTATTTT.

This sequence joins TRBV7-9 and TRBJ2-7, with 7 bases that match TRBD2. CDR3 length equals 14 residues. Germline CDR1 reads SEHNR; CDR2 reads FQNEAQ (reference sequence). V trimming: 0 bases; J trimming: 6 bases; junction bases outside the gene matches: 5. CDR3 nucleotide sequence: TGTGCCAGCAGCTTAGCGGGAGGGCCGGGCGAGCAGTACTTC. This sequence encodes CASSLAGGPGEQYF.

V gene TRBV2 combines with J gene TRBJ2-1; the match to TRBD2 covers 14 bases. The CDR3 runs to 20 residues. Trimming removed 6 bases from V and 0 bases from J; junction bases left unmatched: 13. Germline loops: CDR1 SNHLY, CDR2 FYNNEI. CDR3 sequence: CASSNPRLAGGPSSYNEQFF. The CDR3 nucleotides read TGTGCCAGCAGCAACCCAAGACTAGCGGGAGGGCCGAGCTCCTACAATGAGCAGTTCTTC. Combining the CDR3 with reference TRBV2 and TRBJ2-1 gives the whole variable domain EPEVTQTPSHQVTQMGQEVILRCVPISNHLYFYWYRQILGQKVEFLVSFYNNEISEKSEIFDDQFSVERPDGSNFTLKIRSTKLEDSAMYFCASSNPRLAGGPSSYNEQFFGPGTRLTVL.

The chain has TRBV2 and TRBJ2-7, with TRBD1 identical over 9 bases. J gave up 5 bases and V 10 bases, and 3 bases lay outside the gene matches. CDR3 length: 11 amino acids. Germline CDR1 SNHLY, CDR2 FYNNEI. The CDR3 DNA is TGTGCCATCGGGACAGGGCACGAGCAGTACTTC. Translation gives CAIGTGHEQYF.

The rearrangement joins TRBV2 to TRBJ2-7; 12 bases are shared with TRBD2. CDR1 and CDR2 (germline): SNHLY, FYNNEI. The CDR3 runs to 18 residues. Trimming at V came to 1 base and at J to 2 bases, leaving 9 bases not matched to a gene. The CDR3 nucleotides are TGTGCCAGCAGTGAAGGACTAGCGGGAGTCATCATCGCCTACGAGCAGTACTTC. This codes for CASSEGLAGVIIAYEQYF.

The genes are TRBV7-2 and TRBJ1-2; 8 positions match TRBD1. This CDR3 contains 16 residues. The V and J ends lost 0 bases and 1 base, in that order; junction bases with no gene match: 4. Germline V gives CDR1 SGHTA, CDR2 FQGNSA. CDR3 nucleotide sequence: TGTGCCAGCAGCTTAGCGACGGGACAGGTTAACTATGGCTACACCTTC. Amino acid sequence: CASSLATGQVNYGYTF.